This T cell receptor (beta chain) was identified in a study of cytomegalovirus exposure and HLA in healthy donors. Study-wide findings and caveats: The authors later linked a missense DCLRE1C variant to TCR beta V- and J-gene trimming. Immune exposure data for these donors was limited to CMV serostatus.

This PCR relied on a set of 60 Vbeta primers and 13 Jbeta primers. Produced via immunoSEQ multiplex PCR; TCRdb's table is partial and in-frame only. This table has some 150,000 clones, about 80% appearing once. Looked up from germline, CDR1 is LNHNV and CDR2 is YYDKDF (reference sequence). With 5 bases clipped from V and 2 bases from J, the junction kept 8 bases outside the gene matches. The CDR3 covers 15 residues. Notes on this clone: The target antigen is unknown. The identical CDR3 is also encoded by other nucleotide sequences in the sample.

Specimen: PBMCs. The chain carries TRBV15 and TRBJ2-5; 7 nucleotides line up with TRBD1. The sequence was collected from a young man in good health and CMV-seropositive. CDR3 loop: CATSFNRDSQETQYF. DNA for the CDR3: TGTGCCACCAGCTTCAACCGGGACAGTCAAGAGACCCAGTACTTC.